This T cell receptor beta chain was found in a study of blood T cell repertoires in COVID-19. As for the study in general: Material from acute and convalescent COVID-19 was sourced from the United States, Italy and Spain. The analysed material was cDNA or gDNA that came from T cells, B-cell-depleted T cells, or PBMCs.

This clone came up once. Sequence at one end of the junction differs from germline and may be a read error. The CDR3 loop spans 14 amino acids. Per the germline V gene, CDR1 is MGHRA and CDR2 is YSYEKL. Original methodology: Amplification of reference gene primers was used by the study to estimate nucleated cell counts. Measured with immunoSEQ multiplex PCR; TCRdb has only the in-frame clones, and not every one. D and trimming were read from the DNA, whereas the V and J calls and clone size are those reported in that table. The sample contains some 150,000 clones, around nine tenths of which appear only once.

The rearrangement uses TRBV4-1 and TRBJ2-3; 10 bases line up with TRBD1. The sequencing input was peripheral blood. This clonotype was sampled from a woman aged 45-65 years with active or convalescent COVID-19. The CDR3 nucleotides read TGCGCCAGTAGCCGGGACAGGGGCCCAGATACGCAGTATTTT. This encodes CASSRDRGPDTQYF.